These 2 T cell receptor beta chains share one sample of origin, sequenced in a study of T cells after yellow fever vaccination. TCRdb reprocessed the 5' RACE reads via MiXCR and lists one record per CDR3 protein. Here the sample spans 300,000 to 400,000 distinct CDR3 sequences, about an eighth being singletons. Sequences were derived from CD4+ T cells sorted from PBMCs, sampled 15 days after the yellow fever booster vaccination. Receptors were obtained from a man between 18 and 29 years old who received the YFV17D yellow fever vaccine.

This clonotype appeared many times. The V and J genes are TRBV12-3 or TRBV12-4 and TRBJ1-2, with a possible D match to TRBD1 (5 bases). CDR3 length: 11 amino acids. V was shortened by 4 bases and J by 7 bases, with 7 bases between the two germline ends. The chain's CDR3 is CASSSGSGYTF. For the CDR3, the DNA is TGTGCCAGCAGTTCAGGGAGTGGCTACACCTTC.

This clonotype occurred a few times. The V and J genes are TRBV7-6 and TRBJ2-1; D is uncertain. The CDR3 contains 14 residues. V shed 3 bases and J shed 9 bases, with 15 bases lying between them. CDR1 SGHVS and CDR2 FNYEAQ come from the germline V gene. CDR3 bases: TGTGCCAGCAGCTTCCGCCATAGACCACCTGAGCAGTTCTTC. Translating it yields CASSFRHRPPEQFF. Full variable domain (remainder filled in from reference TRBV7-6 and TRBJ2-1): GAGVSQSPRYKVTKRGQDVALRCDPISGHVSLYWYRQALGQGPEFLTYFNYEAQQDKSGLPNDRFSAERPEGSISTLTIQRTEQRDSAMYRCASSFRHRPPEQFFGPGTRLTVL.